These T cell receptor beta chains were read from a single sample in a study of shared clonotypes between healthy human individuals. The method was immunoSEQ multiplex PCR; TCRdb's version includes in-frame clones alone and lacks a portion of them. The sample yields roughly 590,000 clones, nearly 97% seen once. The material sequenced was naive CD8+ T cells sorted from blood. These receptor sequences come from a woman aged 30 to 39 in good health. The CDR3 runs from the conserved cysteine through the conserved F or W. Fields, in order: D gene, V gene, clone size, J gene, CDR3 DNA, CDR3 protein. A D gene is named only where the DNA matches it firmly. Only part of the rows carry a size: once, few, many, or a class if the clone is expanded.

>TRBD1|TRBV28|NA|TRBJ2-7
TGTGCCAGCAGTTCACAGGGGGACTACGAGCAGTACTTC
CASSSQGDYEQYF
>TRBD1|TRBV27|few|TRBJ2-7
TGTGCCAGCAGGCCCGGGACAGGGTACGAGCAGTACTTC
CASRPGTGYEQYF
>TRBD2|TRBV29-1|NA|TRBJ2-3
TGCAGCGGGGGAGGGCCAGATACGCAGTATTTT
CSGGGPDTQYF
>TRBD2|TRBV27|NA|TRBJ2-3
TGTGCCAGCAGTTATGGGACTAGCGGGAGGGATACGCAGTATTTT
CASSYGTSGRDTQYF
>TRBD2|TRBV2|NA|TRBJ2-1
TGTGCCTGCAAAGGACTAGCGGGAGTTTCGAATGAGCAGTTCTTC
CACKGLAGVSNEQFF
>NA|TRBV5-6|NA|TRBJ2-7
TGTGCCAGCAGCGCCTATGCAGGGGACTTCTCCTACGAGCAGTACTTC
CASSAYAGDFSYEQYF
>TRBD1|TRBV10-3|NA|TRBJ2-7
TGTGCCATACGACAGGGACCGGACGAGCAGTACTTC
CAIRQGPDEQYF
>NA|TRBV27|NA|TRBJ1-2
TGTGCCAGCAGTCCGCTAGGAGGGACGGGGGCCTATGGCTACACCTTC
CASSPLGGTGAYGYTF
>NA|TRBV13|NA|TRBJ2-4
TGTGCCAGCAGCGAGGTGGACCGAAACATTCAGTACTTC
CASSEVDRNIQYF
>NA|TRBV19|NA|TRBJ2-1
TGTGCCAGTAATGCAGCCTCCAATGAGCAGTTCTTC
CASNAASNEQFF
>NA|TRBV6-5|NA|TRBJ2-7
TGTGCCAGCAGTATGCTCTACGAGCAGTACTTC
CASSMLYEQYF
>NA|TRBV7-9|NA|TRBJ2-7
TGTGCCAGCAGCTTAGGGGGGGAAAACAACGAGCAGTACTTC
CASSLGGENNEQYF
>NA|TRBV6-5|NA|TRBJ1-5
TGTGCCAGCAGCACAGATGGGAGCAATCAGCCCCAGCATTTT
CASSTDGSNQPQHF
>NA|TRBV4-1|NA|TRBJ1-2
TGCGCCAGCAGCCAATCGGAACTCTCCTATGGCTACACCTTC
CASSQSELSYGYTF
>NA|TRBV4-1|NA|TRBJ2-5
TGCGCCAGCAGCGAAATGACCCAAGAGACCCAGTACTTC
CASSEMTQETQYF
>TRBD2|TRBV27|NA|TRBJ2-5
TGTGCCAGCTGTGGACTAGCGGGAGCACCGGGGCAAGAGACCCAGTACTTC
CASCGLAGAPGQETQYF
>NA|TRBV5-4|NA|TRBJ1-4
TGTGCCAGCAGCTTTGCGGGGGGATCAGAAAAACTGTTTTTT
CASSFAGGSEKLFF
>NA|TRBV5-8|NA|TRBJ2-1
TGTGCCAGCAGCTTATCCAATGAGCAGTTCTTC
CASSLSNEQFF
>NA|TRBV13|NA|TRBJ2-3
TGTGCCAGCAAGTGGGCTAGCTCAGCTTCGCAGTATTTT
CASKWASSASQYF
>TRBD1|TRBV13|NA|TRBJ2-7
TGTGCCAGCAGCTTAGGGACAGGGGGCAACGAGCAGTACTTC
CASSLGTGGNEQYF
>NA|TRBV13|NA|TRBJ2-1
TGTGCCAGCAGCCTCCGGATAGCGCACGACAATGAGCAGTTCTTC
CASSLRIAHDNEQFF
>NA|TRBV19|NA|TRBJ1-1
TGTGCCAGTACCACTAATGATCGGGGGAACACTGAAGCTTTCTTT
CASTTNDRGNTEAFF
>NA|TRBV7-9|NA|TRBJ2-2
TGTGCCAGCAGCAGCCCGACAGACACCGGGGAGCTGTTTTTT
CASSSPTDTGELFF
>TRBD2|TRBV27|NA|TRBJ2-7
TGTGCCAGCAGTATAACCGGGACTAGCAACGAGCAGTACTTC
CASSITGTSNEQYF
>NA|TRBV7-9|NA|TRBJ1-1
TGTGCCAGCAGCTTAATGCCAGGGCGATCCAAGAACACTGAAGCTTTCTTT
CASSLMPGRSKNTEAFF
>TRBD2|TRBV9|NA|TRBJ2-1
TGTGCCAGCAGCCCCGACCCCGGGACTAGCGGTGACAATGAGCAGTTCTTC
CASSPDPGTSGDNEQFF
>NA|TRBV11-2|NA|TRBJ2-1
TGTGCCAGCAGCTTAGTTTTTGGGGGTGGTGAGCAGTTCTTC
CASSLVFGGGEQFF
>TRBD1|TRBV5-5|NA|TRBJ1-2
TGTGCCAGCAGCTCCCCAGGGACAGGGACGGGCTACACCTTC
CASSSPGTGTGYTF
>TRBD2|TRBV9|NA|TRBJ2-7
TGTGCCAGTGAAGCCGGGGAGGGCTACGAGCAGTACTTC
CASEAGEGYEQYF
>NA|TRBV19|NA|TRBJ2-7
TGTGCCAGTAGTATAGCGGGAGTGAGTGACGAGCAGTACTTC
CASSIAGVSDEQYF
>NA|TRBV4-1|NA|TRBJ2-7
TGCGCCAGCAGCCAAGTAACCCTTTCGGGAGCCTCCTACGAGCAGTACTTC
CASSQVTLSGASYEQYF
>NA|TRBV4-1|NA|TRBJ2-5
TGCGCCAGCAGCCAAGATCCGTTTGACGGTCGGGGGTCCCAGTACTTC
CASSQDPFDGRGSQYF
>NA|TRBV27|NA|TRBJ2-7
TGTGCCAGCAGTGCCTCTTTGGGGGAGAGCTCCTACGAGCAGTACTTC
CASSASLGESSYEQYF
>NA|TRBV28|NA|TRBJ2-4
TGTGCCAGCAGTTTTGGGGGAGCCAAAAACATTCAGTACTTC
CASSFGGAKNIQYF
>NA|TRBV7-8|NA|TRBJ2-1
TGTGCCAGCAGCTTAACCCGGACATCCTACAATGAGCAGTTCTTC
CASSLTRTSYNEQFF
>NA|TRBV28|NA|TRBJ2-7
TGTGCCAGCAGTTTATCCCCGGAGTCCTACGAGCAGTACTTC
CASSLSPESYEQYF
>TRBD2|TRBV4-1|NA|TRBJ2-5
TGCGCCAGCAGCCAATTATTACTAGCGGATTTGTACCAAGAGACCCAGTACTTC
CASSQLLLADLYQETQYF
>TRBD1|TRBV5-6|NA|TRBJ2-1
TGTGCCAGCAGCCAAAGGACAGGGGAAGGGGTTTATAATGAGCAGTTCTTC
CASSQRTGEGVYNEQFF
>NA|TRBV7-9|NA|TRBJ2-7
TGTGCCAGCAGCTCCGGTGAGCGGTCCCACGAGCAGTACTTC
CASSSGERSHEQYF
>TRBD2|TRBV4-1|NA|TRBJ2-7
TGCGCCAGCAGCTCGCGGACTAGCGGTTCCTACGAGCAGTACTTC
CASSSRTSGSYEQYF
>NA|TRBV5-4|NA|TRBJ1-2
TGTGCCAGCAGCTTGCAGGGATATGGCTACACCTTC
CASSLQGYGYTF
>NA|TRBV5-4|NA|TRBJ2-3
TGTGCCAGCAGCCAGTCGGAATTGTCGACAGATACGCAGTATTTT
CASSQSELSTDTQYF
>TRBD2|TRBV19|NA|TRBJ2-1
TGTGCCAGTAGTATTGCGGGAGGAGCCTACAATGAGCAGTTCTTC
CASSIAGGAYNEQFF
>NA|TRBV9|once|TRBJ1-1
TGTGCCAGCAGCGTAGATTTAGGGGATTCTGAAGCTTTCTTT
CASSVDLGDSEAFF
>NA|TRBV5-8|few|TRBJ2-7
TGTGCCAGCAGCCCCACCTACGAGCAGTACTTC
CASSPTYEQYF
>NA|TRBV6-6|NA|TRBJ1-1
TGTGCCAGCAGAACAATAGACACTGAAGCTTTCTTT
CASRTIDTEAFF
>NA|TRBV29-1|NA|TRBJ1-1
TGCAGCGTTGAATCTGGGACTGAAGCTTTCTTT
CSVESGTEAFF
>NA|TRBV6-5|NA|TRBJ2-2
TGTGCCAGCAGTTTTCAGGGTCCCGGGGAGCTGTTTTTT
CASSFQGPGELFF
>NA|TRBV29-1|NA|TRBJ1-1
TGCAGCGTTGTGGCCCGGGGGGAAGCTTTCTTT
CSVVARGEAFF
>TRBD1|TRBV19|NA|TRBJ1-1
TGTGCCAGTAGTCGACAGGGTGGGGAGGTGAGCACTGAAGCTTTCTTT
CASSRQGGEVSTEAFF
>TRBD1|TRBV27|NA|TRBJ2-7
TGTGCCAGCAGTTTATCCCCCGGGACAGGGGCCCACGAGCAGTACTTC
CASSLSPGTGAHEQYF
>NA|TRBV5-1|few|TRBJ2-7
TGCGCCAGCAGCTTGGGATACGAGCAGTACTTC
CASSLGYEQYF